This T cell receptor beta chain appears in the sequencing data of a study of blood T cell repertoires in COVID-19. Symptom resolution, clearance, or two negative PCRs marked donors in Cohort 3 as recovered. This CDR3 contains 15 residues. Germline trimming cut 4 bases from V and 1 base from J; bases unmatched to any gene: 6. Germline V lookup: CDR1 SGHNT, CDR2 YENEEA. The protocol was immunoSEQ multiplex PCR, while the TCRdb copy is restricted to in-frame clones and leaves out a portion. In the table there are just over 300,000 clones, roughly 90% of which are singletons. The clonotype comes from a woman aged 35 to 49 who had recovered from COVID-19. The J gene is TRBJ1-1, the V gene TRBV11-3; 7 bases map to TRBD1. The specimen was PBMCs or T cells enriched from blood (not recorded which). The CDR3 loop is CASSWSGGGNTEAFF. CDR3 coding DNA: TGTGCCAGCAGCTGGTCAGGGGGAGGGAACACTGAAGCTTTCTTT.